A single sample is the source of the 21 T cell receptor beta chains below, sequenced in a study of monozygotic twins with inflammatory bowel disease (dated by TCRdb to the late 2010s). Library method: 5' RACE. Sequenced using an Illumina HiSeq 2500. TCRdb reprocessed the reads into one record per CDR3 protein sequence, lacking DNA. The table for this sample lists 400,000 or so distinct CDR3 sequences. The ten largest clones take up roughly 2.2% of the sample. Sequences were obtained from blood. The receptor source for this set is a human donor with ulcerative colitis or Crohn's disease, or a healthy co-twin of an affected twin (not recorded which).

The rearrangement uses TRBV5-1 and TRBJ2-2; TCRdb lists TRBD2, though no DNA is available to test this call. The CDR3 runs 19 residues. Germline CDR1 and CDR2: SGHRS and YFSETQ. CDR3 sequence: CASSLATSGSPQNTGELFF.

The rearrangement uses TRBV5-4 and TRBJ2-2; TCRdb picks TRBD2, but there is no DNA to check that call. Germline CDR1 is SGHNT and CDR2 is YYREEE (reference sequence). There are 17 residues in the CDR3. The CDR3 reads CASSFEAGGRNTGELFF.

The V gene is TRBV20-1, the J gene TRBJ1-1. Germline V lookup: CDR1 DFQATT, CDR2 SNEGSKA (reference sequence). The CDR3 has 14 residues. The CDR3 protein is CSARDGTAGTEAFF.

This rearrangement joins TRBV20-1 to TRBJ1-2. The CDR3 is 14 residues long. From germline, CDR1 is DFQATT and CDR2 SNEGSKA (reference sequence). CDR3 loop: CSGRGGDLSYGYTF.

The chain combines TRBV5-5 with TRBJ2-1; TCRdb names TRBD1, which stays unverified in the absence of DNA. There are 16 residues in the CDR3. Germline V gene sequence: CDR1 SGHKS, CDR2 YYEKEE (reference sequence). The CDR3 protein is CASSFDRQTPYNEQFF.

The genes are TRBV2 and TRBJ1-4; TCRdb calls TRBD1, which cannot be checked without DNA. Germline lookup yields CDR1 SNHLY and CDR2 FYNNEI. This CDR3 is built from 15 residues. This CDR3 is CASSLGGQRNEKLFF.

The chain uses TRBV5-1 and TRBJ2-5; TCRdb names TRBD1, which stays unverified in the absence of DNA. Germline V CDR1 and CDR2: SGHRS, YFSETQ. CDR3 length: 15 residues. CDR3 amino acids: CASSLVPGQQETQYF.

The chain couples TRBV6-5 to TRBJ1-1; the TCRdb D gene call, TRBD1, has no DNA to confirm it. Germline CDR1 and CDR2: MNHEY and SVGAGI. The CDR3 is made up of 13 amino acids. This chain's CDR3 is CATGFRTNTEAFF.

The V and J genes are TRBV9 and TRBJ2-1; TCRdb's D call of TRBD2 is untestable without DNA. Germline CDR1 is SGDLS and CDR2 is YYNGEE. The CDR3 extends over 15 amino acids. The CDR3 region is CASSPSLASKREQFF.

This chain joins TRBV6-5 and TRBJ2-3; TCRdb returns TRBD1, unconfirmable since there is no DNA. The CDR3 consists of 15 residues. Germline CDR1 is MNHEY and CDR2 is SVGAGI. CDR3 loop: CASSYGQGAADTQYF.

The chain employs TRBV18 and TRBJ2-1. The CDR3 extends over 13 amino acids. CDR1 and CDR2 (germline): KGHSH, LQKENI. This chain's CDR3 is CASSRNVLNEQFF.

This chain joins TRBV27 and TRBJ2-7; TCRdb picks TRBD2, but there is no DNA to check that call. CDR3 length equals 17 residues. Germline V gene sequence: CDR1 MNHEY, CDR2 SMNVEV (reference sequence). CDR3 sequence: CASSLKPAATSSYEQYF.

The J gene is TRBJ2-5, the V gene TRBV20-1; there is no DNA to check the TCRdb D call of TRBD2. The length of the CDR3 is 14 residues. Per germline, CDR1 DFQATT and CDR2 SNEGSKA (reference sequence). CDR3 in amino acids: CSASQTSGLETQYF.

The chain has TRBV7-3 and TRBJ2-1; the D call of TRBD2 rests on TCRdb alone, since no DNA is present to check it. Germline CDR1 and CDR2: SGHTA and FQGTGA. The CDR3 totals 14 residues. CDR3 amino acids: CASSLEGGWGEQFF.

The chain joins TRBV19 to TRBJ2-7. The CDR3 runs 14 residues. The germline CDR1 and CDR2 sequences are LNHDA and SQIVND (reference sequence). The CDR3 loop reads CASSISNRMGEQYF.

The chain uses TRBV11-2 and TRBJ2-1; TCRdb lists TRBD2, though no DNA is available to test this call. Germline V CDR1 and CDR2: SGHAT, FQNNGV. The CDR3 runs to 11 residues. The CDR3 spells CASSPTRGQFF.

This chain uses TRBV6-2 or TRBV6-3 with TRBJ2-2; the TCRdb D gene call, TRBD1, has no DNA to confirm it. Germline values: CDR1 MNHEY, CDR2 SVGEGT. The CDR3 covers 15 residues. CDR3 sequence: CASSYARGNTGELFF.

This sequence joins TRBV27 and TRBJ1-5; TCRdb names TRBD1, which stays unverified in the absence of DNA. CDR1 and CDR2 from the germline V gene are MNHEY and SMNVEV (reference sequence). The CDR3 runs to 14 residues. This CDR3 is CASSPNRGSQPQHF.

The chain has TRBV3-1 and TRBJ2-7; TCRdb selects TRBD1, and the lack of DNA leaves this call unchecked. The germline gives CDR1 LGHDT, CDR2 YNNKEL (reference sequence). CDR3 length: 14 amino acids. The chain's CDR3 is CASSPPGGDYEQYF.

This chain uses TRBV7-3 with TRBJ2-2; checking the TCRdb D call of TRBD2 is not possible without DNA. This CDR3 region has 13 residues. Germline CDR1 is SGHTA and CDR2 is FQGTGA. The CDR3 reads CASTLGGTGELFF.

The genes are TRBV3-1 and TRBJ1-2; the D call from TCRdb, TRBD1, cannot be confirmed without DNA. The CDR3 loop spans 14 amino acids. Germline lookup yields CDR1 LGHDT and CDR2 YNNKEL (reference sequence). The CDR3 loop is CASSLGTGVGGYTF.